This T cell receptor beta chain comes out of a study of T cells after posttransplantation cyclophosphamide. Busulfan-fludarabine conditioning, marrow transplant, and cyclophosphamide on days +3 and +4 were administered. The CDR3 is 16 amino acids. CDR1 is SEHNR and CDR2 is FQNEAQ in the germline V gene (reference sequence). Trimming cost V 3 bases and J 6 bases, with 21 bases left between them. The method was immunoSEQ multiplex PCR; TCRdb's version includes in-frame clones alone and lacks a portion of them. In the table there are approximately 20,000 clones, roughly 90% of which are singletons. This clonotype was sampled from a female patient aged 40 to 50 who received an allogeneic stem cell transplant from a related donor, was CMV-positive, and had no GVHD. Some T cells may be supplied by the graft donor. The chain joins TRBV7-9 to TRBJ2-7; possible D gene TRBD2, 6 bases. Sequenced material: PBMCs, taken after allogeneic stem cell transplant with posttransplant cyclophosphamide. DNA for the CDR3: TGTGCCAGCAGCTTTCTTAGGGCCGGAGGGCCGGTCGAGCAGTACTTC. It encodes CASSFLRAGGPVEQYF.